This TCR beta chain was sequenced during a study of CD4+ T cells in melanoma. The study's findings and limits: In melanoma, neoantigen-specific CD4+ T cells reportedly differed in differentiation state. A reported correlation linked neoantigen-specific CD4+ T cells to CD8+, macrophage and B cell function.

Sequenced by immunoSEQ multiplex PCR; TCRdb stores in-frame clones only, minus some. Among more than 12,000 clones listed, under 80% were seen once. Comment on this clone: Its antigen is undetermined.

The receptor was derived from a human donor with melanoma. The sequenced sample consisted of cells from a culture (not recorded whether cultured in vitro).

Here the CDR3 DNA reads TGTGCCAGCAGCTTCTCTACAGGGAACACTGAAGCTTTCTTT. Protein sequence: CASSFSTGNTEAFF. The chain employs TRBV7-2 and TRBJ1-1; possible D gene TRBD1, 5 bases. CDR3 length: 14 residues. Germline CDR1 is SGHTA and CDR2 is FQGNSA. Between the trimmed V and J ends, which lost 3 bases and 1 base, there was a span of 9 bases.